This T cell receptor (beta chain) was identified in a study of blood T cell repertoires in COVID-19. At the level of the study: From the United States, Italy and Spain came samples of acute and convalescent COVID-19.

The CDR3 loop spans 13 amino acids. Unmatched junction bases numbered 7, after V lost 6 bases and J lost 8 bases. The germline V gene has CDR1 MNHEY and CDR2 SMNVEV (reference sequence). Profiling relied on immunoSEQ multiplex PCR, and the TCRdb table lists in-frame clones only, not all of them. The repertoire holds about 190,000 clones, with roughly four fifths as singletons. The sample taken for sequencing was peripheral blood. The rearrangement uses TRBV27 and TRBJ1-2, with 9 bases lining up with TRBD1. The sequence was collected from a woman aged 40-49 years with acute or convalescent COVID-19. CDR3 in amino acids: CASRPNRGQGYTF. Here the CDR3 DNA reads TGTGCCAGCAGACCAAACAGGGGGCAAGGCTACACCTTC.